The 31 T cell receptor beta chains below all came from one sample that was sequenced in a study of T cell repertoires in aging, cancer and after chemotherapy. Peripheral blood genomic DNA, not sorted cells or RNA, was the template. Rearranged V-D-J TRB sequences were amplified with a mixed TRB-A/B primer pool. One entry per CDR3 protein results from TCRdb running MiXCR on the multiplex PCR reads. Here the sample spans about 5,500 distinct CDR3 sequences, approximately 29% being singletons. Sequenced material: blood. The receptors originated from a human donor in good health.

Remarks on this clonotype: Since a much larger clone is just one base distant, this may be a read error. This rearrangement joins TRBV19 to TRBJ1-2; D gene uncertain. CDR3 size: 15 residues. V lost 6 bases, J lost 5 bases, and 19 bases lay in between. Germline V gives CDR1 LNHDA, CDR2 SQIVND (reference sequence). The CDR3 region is CASSTTRVKSYGYTF. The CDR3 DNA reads TGTGCCAGTAGCACTACCCGGGTCAAGAGTTATGGCTACACCTTC.

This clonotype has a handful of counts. This chain's CDR3 is CASSFRQGSYEQYF. In DNA form, the CDR3 reads TGTGCCAGCAGCTTTAGACAGGGGTCCTACGAGCAGTACTTC. The V gene is TRBV5-6, the J gene TRBJ2-7; 8 bases agree with TRBD1. The length of the CDR3 is 14 residues. The germline gives CDR1 SGHDT, CDR2 YYEEEE. The V and J ends lost 2 bases and 1 base, in that order; junction bases with no gene match: 2.

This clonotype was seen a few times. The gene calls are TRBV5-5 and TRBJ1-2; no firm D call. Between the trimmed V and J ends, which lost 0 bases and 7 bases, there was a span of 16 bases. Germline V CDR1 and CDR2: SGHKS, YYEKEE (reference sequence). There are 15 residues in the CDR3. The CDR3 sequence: CASSLAPGGTAGYTF. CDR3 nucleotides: TGTGCCAGCAGCTTGGCCCCGGGAGGAACGGCTGGCTACACCTTC.

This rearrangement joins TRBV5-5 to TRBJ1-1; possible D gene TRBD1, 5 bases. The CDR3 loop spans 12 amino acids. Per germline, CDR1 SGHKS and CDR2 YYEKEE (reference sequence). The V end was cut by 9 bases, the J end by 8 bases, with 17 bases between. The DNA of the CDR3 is TGTGCCACCATCCGGGGCTCGGGAGAAGCTTTCTTT. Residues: CATIRGSGEAFF. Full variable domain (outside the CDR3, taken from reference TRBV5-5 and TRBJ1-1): DAGVTQSPTHLIKTRGQQVTLRCSPISGHKSVSWYQQVLGQGPQFIFQYYEKEERGRGNFPDRFSARQFPNYSSELNVNALLLGDSALYLCATIRGSGEAFFGQGTRLTVV.

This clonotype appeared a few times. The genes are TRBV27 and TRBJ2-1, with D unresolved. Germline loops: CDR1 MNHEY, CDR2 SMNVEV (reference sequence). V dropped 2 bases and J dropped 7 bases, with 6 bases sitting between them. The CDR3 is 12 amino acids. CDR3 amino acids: CASSLAGNEQFF. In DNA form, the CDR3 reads TGTGCCAGCAGTTTAGCCGGAAATGAGCAGTTCTTC.

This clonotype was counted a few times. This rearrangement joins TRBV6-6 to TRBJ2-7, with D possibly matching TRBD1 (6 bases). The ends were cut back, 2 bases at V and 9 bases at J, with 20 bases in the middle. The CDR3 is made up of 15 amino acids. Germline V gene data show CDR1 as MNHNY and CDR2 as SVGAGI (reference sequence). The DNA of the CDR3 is TGTGCCAGCAGTTACGACCGGACAGCCCCAGAGGGGCAGTACTTC. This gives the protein CASSYDRTAPEGQYF.

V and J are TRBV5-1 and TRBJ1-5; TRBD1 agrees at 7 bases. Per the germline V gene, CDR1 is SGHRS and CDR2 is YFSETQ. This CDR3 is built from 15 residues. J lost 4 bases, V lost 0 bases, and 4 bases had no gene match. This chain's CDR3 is CASSLAGTANQPQHF. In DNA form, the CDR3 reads TGCGCCAGCAGCTTGGCCGGGACAGCTAATCAGCCCCAGCATTTT. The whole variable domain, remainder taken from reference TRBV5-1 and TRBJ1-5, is KAGVTQTPRYLIKTRGQQVTLSCSPISGHRSVSWYQQTPGQGLQFLFEYFSETQRNKGNFPGRFSGRQFSNSRSEMNVSTLELGDSALYLCASSLAGTANQPQHFGDGTRLSIL.

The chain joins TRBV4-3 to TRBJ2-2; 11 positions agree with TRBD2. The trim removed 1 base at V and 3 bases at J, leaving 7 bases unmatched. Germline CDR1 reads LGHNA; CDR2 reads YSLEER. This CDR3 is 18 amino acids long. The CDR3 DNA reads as TGCGCCAGCAGCCAAGGACTAGCGGGACCCATTCACACCGGGGAGCTGTTTTTT. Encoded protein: CASSQGLAGPIHTGELFF.

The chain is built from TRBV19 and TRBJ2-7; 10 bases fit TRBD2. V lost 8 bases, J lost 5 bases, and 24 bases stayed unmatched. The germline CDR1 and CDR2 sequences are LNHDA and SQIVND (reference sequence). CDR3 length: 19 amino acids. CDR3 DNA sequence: TGTGCCAGTCGACAGAGGGGTCGGGCTAGCGGGAGTTCGCCTCACGAGCAGTACTTC. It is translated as CASRQRGRASGSSPHEQYF.

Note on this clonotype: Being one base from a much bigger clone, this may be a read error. In nucleotides, the CDR3 is TGTGCCAGTAGTAACAGGGCCTTGAGCGAAGCTTTCTTT. As protein: CASSNRALSEAFF. The rearrangement joins TRBV19 to TRBJ1-1, with D tentatively TRBD1 (6 bases). CDR3 length: 13 amino acids. V dropped 4 bases and J dropped 8 bases, with 14 bases sitting between them. Germline values: CDR1 LNHDA, CDR2 SQIVND (reference sequence). The entire variable domain, with the rest obtained from reference TRBV19 and TRBJ1-1, is as follows: DGGITQSPKYLFRKEGQNVTLSCEQNLNHDAMYWYRQDPGQGLRLIYYSQIVNDFQKGDIAEGYSVSREKKESFPLTVTSAQKNPTAFYLCASSNRALSEAFFGQGTRLTVV.

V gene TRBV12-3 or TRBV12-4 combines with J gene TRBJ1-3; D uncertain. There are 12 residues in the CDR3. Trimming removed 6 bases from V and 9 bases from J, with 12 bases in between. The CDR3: CASSKDGPTIYF. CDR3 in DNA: TGTGCCAGCAGCAAGGACGGTCCCACCATATATTTT.

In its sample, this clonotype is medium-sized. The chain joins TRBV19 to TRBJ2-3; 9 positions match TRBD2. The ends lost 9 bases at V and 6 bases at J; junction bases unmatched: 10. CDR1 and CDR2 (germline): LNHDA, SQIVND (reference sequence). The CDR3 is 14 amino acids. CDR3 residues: CASTQGLASDTQYF. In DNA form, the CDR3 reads TGTGCCAGCACCCAAGGACTAGCGTCCGATACGCAGTATTTT.

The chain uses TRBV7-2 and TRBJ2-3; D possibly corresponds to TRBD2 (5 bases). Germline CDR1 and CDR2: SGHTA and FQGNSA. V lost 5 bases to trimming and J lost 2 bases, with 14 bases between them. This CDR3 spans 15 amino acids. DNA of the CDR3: TGTGCCAGCAGCCCCCCCGGCGGGTACACAGATACGCAGTATTTT. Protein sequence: CASSPPGGYTDTQYF.

The CDR3 loop reads CSAAGRGRGTQYF. The CDR3 DNA reads as TGCAGTGCCGCCGGGCGGGGGAGGGGGACCCAGTACTTC. The V gene is TRBV20-1, the J gene TRBJ2-5, with 7 bases identical to TRBD2. The CDR3 length is 13 residues. Germline-derived CDR1 and CDR2 are DFQATT and SNEGSKA (reference sequence). Unmatched junction bases numbered 11, after V lost 6 bases and J lost 7 bases.

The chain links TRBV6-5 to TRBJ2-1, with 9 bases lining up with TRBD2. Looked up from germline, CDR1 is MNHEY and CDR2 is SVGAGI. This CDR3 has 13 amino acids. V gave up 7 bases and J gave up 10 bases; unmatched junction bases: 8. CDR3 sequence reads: CASIPAGGPEQFF. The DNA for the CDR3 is TGTGCCAGCATCCCCGCGGGGGGGCCGGAGCAGTTCTTC.

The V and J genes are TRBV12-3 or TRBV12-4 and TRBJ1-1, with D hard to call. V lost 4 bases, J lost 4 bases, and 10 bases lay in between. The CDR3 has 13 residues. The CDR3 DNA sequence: TGTGCCAGCAGTTCAGGACCCGCCACTGAAGCTTTCTTT. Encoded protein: CASSSGPATEAFF.

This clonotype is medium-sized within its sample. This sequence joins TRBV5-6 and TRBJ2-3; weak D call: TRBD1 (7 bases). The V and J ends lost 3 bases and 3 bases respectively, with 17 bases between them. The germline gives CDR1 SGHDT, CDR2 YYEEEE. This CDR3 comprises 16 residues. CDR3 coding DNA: TGTGCCAGCAGCTCCCCTGCAGGGGGGATGACAGATACGCAGTATTTT. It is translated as CASSSPAGGMTDTQYF.

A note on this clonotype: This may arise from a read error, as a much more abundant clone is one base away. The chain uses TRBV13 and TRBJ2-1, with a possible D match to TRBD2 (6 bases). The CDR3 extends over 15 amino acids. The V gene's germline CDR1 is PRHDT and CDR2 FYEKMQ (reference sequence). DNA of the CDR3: TGTACCAGCAGCTCGAGGGACTCATTGTACAATGAGCAGTTCTTC. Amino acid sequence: CTSSSRDSLYNEQFF. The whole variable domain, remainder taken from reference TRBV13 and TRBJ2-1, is AAGVIQSPRHLIKEKRETATLKCYPIPRHDTVYWYQQGPGQDPQFLISFYEKMQSDKGSIPDRFSAQQFSDYHSELNMSSLELGDSALYFCTSSSRDSLYNEQFFGPGTRLTVL.

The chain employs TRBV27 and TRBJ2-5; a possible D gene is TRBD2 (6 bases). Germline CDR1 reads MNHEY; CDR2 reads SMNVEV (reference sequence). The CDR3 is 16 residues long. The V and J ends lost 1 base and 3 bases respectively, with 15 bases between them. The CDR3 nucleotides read TGTGCCAGCAGTTTATGGGCAGGCGGGAACGAAGAGACCCAGTACTTC. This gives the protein CASSLWAGGNEETQYF.

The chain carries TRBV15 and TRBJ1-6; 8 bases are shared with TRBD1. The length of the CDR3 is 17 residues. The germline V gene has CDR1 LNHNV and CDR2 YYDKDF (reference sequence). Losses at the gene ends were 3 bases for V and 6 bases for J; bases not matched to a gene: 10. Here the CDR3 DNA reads TGTGCCACCAGCAGCTATAAAGGACAGGGAGGTAATTCACCCCTCCACTTT. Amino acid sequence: CATSSYKGQGGNSPLHF. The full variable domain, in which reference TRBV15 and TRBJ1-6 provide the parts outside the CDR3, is DAMVIQNPRYQVTQFGKPVTLSCSQTLNHNVMYWYQQKSSQAPKLLFHYYDKDFNNEADTPDNFQSRRPNTSFCFLDIRSPGLGDTAMYLCATSSYKGQGGNSPLHFGNGTRLTVT.

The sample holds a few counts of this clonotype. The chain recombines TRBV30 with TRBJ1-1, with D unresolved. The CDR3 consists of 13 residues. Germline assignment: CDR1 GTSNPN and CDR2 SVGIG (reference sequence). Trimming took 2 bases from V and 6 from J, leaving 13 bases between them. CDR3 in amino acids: CAWSLAAEAEAFF. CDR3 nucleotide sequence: TGTGCCTGGAGTCTGGCGGCGGAGGCTGAAGCTTTCTTT. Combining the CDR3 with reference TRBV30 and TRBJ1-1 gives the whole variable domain SQTIHQWPATLVQPVGSPLSLECTVEGTSNPNLYWYRQAAGRGLQLLFYSVGIGQISSEVPQNLSASRPQDRQFILSSKKLLLSDSGFYLCAWSLAAEAEAFFGQGTRLTVV.

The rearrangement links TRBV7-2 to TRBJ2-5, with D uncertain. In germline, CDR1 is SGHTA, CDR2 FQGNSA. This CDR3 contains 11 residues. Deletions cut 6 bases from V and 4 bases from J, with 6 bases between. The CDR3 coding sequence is TGTGCCAGCAGATTCGGAGAGACCCAGTACTTC. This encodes CASRFGETQYF.

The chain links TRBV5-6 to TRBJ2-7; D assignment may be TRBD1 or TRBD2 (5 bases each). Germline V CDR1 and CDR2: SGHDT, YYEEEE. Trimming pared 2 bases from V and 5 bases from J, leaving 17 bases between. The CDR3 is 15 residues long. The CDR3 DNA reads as TGTGCCAGCAGCTTACCGGGAACACGGGGCGACGAGCAGTACTTC. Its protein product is CASSLPGTRGDEQYF.

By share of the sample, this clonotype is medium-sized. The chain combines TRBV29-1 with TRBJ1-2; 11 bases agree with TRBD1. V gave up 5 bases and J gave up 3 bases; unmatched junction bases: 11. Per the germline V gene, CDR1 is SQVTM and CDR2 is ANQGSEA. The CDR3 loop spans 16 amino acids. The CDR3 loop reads CSVLNGTGGIYYGYTF. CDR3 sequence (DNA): TGCAGCGTTCTGAACGGGACAGGGGGTATCTACTATGGCTACACCTTC. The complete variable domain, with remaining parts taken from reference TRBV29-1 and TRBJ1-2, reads SAVISQKPSRDICQRGTSLTIQCQVDSQVTMMFWYRQQPGQSLTLIATANQGSEATYESGFVIDKFPISRPNLTFSTLTVSNMSPEDSSIYLCSVLNGTGGIYYGYTFGSGTRLTVV.

DNA of the CDR3: TGCGCCAGCAGCCCCAGACAGGGTCCGGAGACCCAGTACTTC. The encoded protein is CASSPRQGPETQYF. The chain joins TRBV5-1 to TRBJ2-5, with 7 positions matching TRBD1. V shed 4 bases and J 5 bases; nucleotides not matched to a gene: 8. This CDR3 has 14 amino acids. Germline CDR1 SGHRS, CDR2 YFSETQ.

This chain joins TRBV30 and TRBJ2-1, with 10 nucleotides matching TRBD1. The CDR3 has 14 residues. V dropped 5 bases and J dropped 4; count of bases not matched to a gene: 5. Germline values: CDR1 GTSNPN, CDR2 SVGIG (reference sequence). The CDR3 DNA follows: TGTGCCTGGGGGACAGGGGTCCTATACAATGAGCAGTTCTTC. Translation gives CAWGTGVLYNEQFF.

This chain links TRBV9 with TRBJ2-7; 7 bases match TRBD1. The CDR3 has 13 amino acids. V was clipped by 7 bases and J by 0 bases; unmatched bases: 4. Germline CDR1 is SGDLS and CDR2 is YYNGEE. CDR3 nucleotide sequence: TGTGCCAGCGCGGACAGGTTCTCCTACGAGCAGTACTTC. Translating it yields CASADRFSYEQYF.

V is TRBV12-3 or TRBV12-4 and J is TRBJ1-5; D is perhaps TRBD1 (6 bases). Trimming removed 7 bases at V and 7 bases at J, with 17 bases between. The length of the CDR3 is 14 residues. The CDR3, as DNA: TGTGCCAGCACCCTTGGGGGGGCTATACAGCCCCAGCATTTT. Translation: CASTLGGAIQPQHF.

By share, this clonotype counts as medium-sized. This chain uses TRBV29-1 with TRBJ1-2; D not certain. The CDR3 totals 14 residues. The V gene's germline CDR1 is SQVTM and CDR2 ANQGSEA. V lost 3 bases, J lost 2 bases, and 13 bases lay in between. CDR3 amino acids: CSVDRSAGNYGYTF. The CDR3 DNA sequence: TGCAGCGTTGATAGGTCGGCGGGGAACTATGGCTACACCTTC. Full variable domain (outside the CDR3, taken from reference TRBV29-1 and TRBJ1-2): SAVISQKPSRDICQRGTSLTIQCQVDSQVTMMFWYRQQPGQSLTLIATANQGSEATYESGFVIDKFPISRPNLTFSTLTVSNMSPEDSSIYLCSVDRSAGNYGYTFGSGTRLTVV.

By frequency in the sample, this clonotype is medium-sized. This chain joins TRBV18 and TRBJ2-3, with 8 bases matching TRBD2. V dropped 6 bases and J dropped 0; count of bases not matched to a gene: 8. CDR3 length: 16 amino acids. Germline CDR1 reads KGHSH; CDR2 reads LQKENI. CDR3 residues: CASSRSGTRSTDTQYF. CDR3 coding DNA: TGTGCCAGCTCCCGTAGCGGGACAAGAAGCACAGATACGCAGTATTTT.

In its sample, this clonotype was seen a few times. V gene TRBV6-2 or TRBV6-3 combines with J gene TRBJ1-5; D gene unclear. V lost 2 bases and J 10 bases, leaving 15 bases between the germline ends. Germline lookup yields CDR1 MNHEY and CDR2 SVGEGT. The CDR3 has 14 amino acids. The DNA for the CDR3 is TGTGCCAGCAGTTACGCGGCGGGCCCTTATCCCCAGCATTTT. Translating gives CASSYAAGPYPQHF.